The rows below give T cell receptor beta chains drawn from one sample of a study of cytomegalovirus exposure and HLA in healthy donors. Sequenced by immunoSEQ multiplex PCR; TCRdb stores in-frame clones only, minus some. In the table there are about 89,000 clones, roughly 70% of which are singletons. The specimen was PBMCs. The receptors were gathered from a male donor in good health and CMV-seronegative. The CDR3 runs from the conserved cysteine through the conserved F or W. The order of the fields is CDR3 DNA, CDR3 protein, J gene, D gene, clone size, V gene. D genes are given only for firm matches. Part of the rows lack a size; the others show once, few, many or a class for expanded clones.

CDR3nt: TGTGCCAGCAGCTCAGGGGGGTTGGGACGGGGAGGTGAAGCTTTCTTT
CDR3aa: CASSSGGLGRGGEAFF
j_gene: TRBJ1-1
d_gene: TRBD1
abundance: .
v_gene: TRBV6-6

CDR3nt: TGTGCCAGCAGTGAAGCGCGGGGGGCTGCCATCTACACCTTC
CDR3aa: CASSEARGAAIYTF
j_gene: TRBJ1-2
d_gene: .
abundance: .
v_gene: TRBV2

CDR3nt: TGTGCCAGCAGCAGACGTCTCCAGCGGAGCACAGATACGCAGTATTTT
CDR3aa: CASSRRLQRSTDTQYF
j_gene: TRBJ2-3
d_gene: .
abundance: .
v_gene: TRBV2

CDR3nt: TGTGCCAGCAGTTACGGGACAGGGGGCAATCAGCCCCAGCATTTT
CDR3aa: CASSYGTGGNQPQHF
j_gene: TRBJ1-5
d_gene: TRBD1
abundance: .
v_gene: TRBV28

CDR3nt: TGCGCCAGCAGCCAAGATTGGGAGGGCTATGAGCAGTTCTTC
CDR3aa: CASSQDWEGYEQFF
j_gene: TRBJ2-1
d_gene: TRBD2
abundance: few
v_gene: TRBV4-3

CDR3nt: TGTGCCAGCAGTGTCCGACAGGGATCGAACACCGGGGAGCTGTTTTTT
CDR3aa: CASSVRQGSNTGELFF
j_gene: TRBJ2-2
d_gene: TRBD1
abundance: few
v_gene: TRBV6-1

CDR3nt: TGTGCCAGCAGCAATAGGGGGGGAACCTCTTCCTACGAGCAGTACTTC
CDR3aa: CASSNRGGTSSYEQYF
j_gene: TRBJ2-7
d_gene: .
abundance: .
v_gene: TRBV7-9

CDR3nt: TGCGCCAGCAGCTGGATGACAGGGCGGAACACTGAAGCTTTCTTT
CDR3aa: CASSWMTGRNTEAFF
j_gene: TRBJ1-1
d_gene: TRBD1
abundance: .
v_gene: TRBV5-1

CDR3nt: TGTGCCAGCAGCCACAACAGGGTAGCTAGCGGCTACACCTTC
CDR3aa: CASSHNRVASGYTF
j_gene: TRBJ1-2
d_gene: .
abundance: once
v_gene: TRBV5-5

CDR3nt: TGTGCCAGCAGTGAAGATTCAGGACTCCAGGAGACCCAGTACTTC
CDR3aa: CASSEDSGLQETQYF
j_gene: TRBJ2-5
d_gene: .
abundance: .
v_gene: TRBV25-1

CDR3nt: TGTGCCAGCAGCGCGGGACAGTTGAACACTGAAGCTTTCTTT
CDR3aa: CASSAGQLNTEAFF
j_gene: TRBJ1-1
d_gene: TRBD1
abundance: .
v_gene: TRBV9

CDR3nt: TGTGCCAGCAGCCGAGACGCCGGGACAGGGGGCATCTACGAGCAGTACTTC
CDR3aa: CASSRDAGTGGIYEQYF
j_gene: TRBJ2-7
d_gene: TRBD1
abundance: .
v_gene: TRBV14

CDR3nt: TGCGCCAGCAGTCTCGGGGGTGCCGATACGCAGTATTTT
CDR3aa: CASSLGGADTQYF
j_gene: TRBJ2-3
d_gene: .
abundance: once
v_gene: TRBV5-1

CDR3nt: TGCGCCAGCAGCCAAGATCGGCAGGGATACGAGCAGTACTTC
CDR3aa: CASSQDRQGYEQYF
j_gene: TRBJ2-7
d_gene: .
abundance: .
v_gene: TRBV4-1

CDR3nt: TGTGCCAGCAGTTTCGAGGGGGCCTGGAATAGCAATCAGCCCCAGCATTTT
CDR3aa: CASSFEGAWNSNQPQHF
j_gene: TRBJ1-5
d_gene: TRBD1
abundance: .
v_gene: TRBV28

CDR3nt: TGTGCCAGCAGCCCTTTGACAGGTTTGGGCGAGCAGTACTTC
CDR3aa: CASSPLTGLGEQYF
j_gene: TRBJ2-7
d_gene: .
abundance: .
v_gene: TRBV7-7

CDR3nt: TGTGCCAGCAGCCCCCAGACAGGGCGGAACACTGAAGCTTTCTTT
CDR3aa: CASSPQTGRNTEAFF
j_gene: TRBJ1-1
d_gene: TRBD1
abundance: .
v_gene: TRBV11-2

CDR3nt: TGTGCCAGCAGGCTTGGGGGGGACAACTACGAGCAGTACTTC
CDR3aa: CASRLGGDNYEQYF
j_gene: TRBJ2-7
d_gene: .
abundance: .
v_gene: TRBV6-6

CDR3nt: TGTGCCAGTAGTATAGCCGAGACAGGGCTATATCAGCCCCAGCATTTT
CDR3aa: CASSIAETGLYQPQHF
j_gene: TRBJ1-5
d_gene: TRBD1
abundance: .
v_gene: TRBV19

CDR3nt: TGTGCCAGTAGTACTGGGACTAGAGGCGAGCAGTACTTC
CDR3aa: CASSTGTRGEQYF
j_gene: TRBJ2-7
d_gene: TRBD2
abundance: .
v_gene: TRBV19

CDR3nt: TGTGCCAGCAGGGACGCGGGGGTCTACACAGATACGCAGTATTTT
CDR3aa: CASRDAGVYTDTQYF
j_gene: TRBJ2-3
d_gene: TRBD2
abundance: .
v_gene: TRBV25-1

CDR3nt: TGTGCCAGCAGCTTAGGAACATCGACAGTCCAAGAGACCCAGTACTTC
CDR3aa: CASSLGTSTVQETQYF
j_gene: TRBJ2-5
d_gene: .
abundance: .
v_gene: TRBV13

CDR3nt: TGCGCCAACGCAGGGCAGGGATGGTACACTGAAGCTTTCTTT
CDR3aa: CANAGQGWYTEAFF
j_gene: TRBJ1-1
d_gene: .
abundance: few
v_gene: TRBV10-1

CDR3nt: TGTGCCAGCAGCACGGACATTCGCTACGAGCAGTACTTC
CDR3aa: CASSTDIRYEQYF
j_gene: TRBJ2-7
d_gene: .
abundance: .
v_gene: TRBV5-6

CDR3nt: TGCGCCAGCAGCGGAGGACTAGCGGGAGTTTTCTACAATGAGCAGTTCTTC
CDR3aa: CASSGGLAGVFYNEQFF
j_gene: TRBJ2-1
d_gene: TRBD2
abundance: once
v_gene: TRBV5-1

CDR3nt: TGTGCCAGCAGCCGCGGGACTATCGAGAACACCGGGGAGCTGTTTTTT
CDR3aa: CASSRGTIENTGELFF
j_gene: TRBJ2-2
d_gene: TRBD2
abundance: .
v_gene: TRBV7-3

CDR3nt: TGTGCCAGCAGTTCTTCACCGGGGACAGGGAAGAACACCGGGGAGCTGTTTTTT
CDR3aa: CASSSSPGTGKNTGELFF
j_gene: TRBJ2-2
d_gene: TRBD1
abundance: .
v_gene: TRBV28

CDR3nt: TGTGCCAGCAGTCCCCTCCTAGCGGGACGATCAGAGCAGTTCTTC
CDR3aa: CASSPLLAGRSEQFF
j_gene: TRBJ2-1
d_gene: TRBD2
abundance: .
v_gene: TRBV28

CDR3nt: TGTGCCAGCAGTGAAGTCGTAGCGGGAGGTGGATGGACCGGGGAGCTGTTTTTT
CDR3aa: CASSEVVAGGGWTGELFF
j_gene: TRBJ2-2
d_gene: TRBD2
abundance: .
v_gene: TRBV6-1

CDR3nt: TGTGCCAGCAGTGAACTCGGCGTCGGCAGGGATTTAGGGGGCACTGAAGCTTTCTTT
CDR3aa: CASSELGVGRDLGGTEAFF
j_gene: TRBJ1-1
d_gene: .
abundance: .
v_gene: TRBV2

CDR3nt: TGCGCCAGCAGCTGGGGGACAGGATCCTACGAGCAGTACTTC
CDR3aa: CASSWGTGSYEQYF
j_gene: TRBJ2-7
d_gene: TRBD1
abundance: .
v_gene: TRBV5-1

CDR3nt: TGTGCCAGCAGCCACGGACTAGCGGGGCCCTACGAGCAGTACTTC
CDR3aa: CASSHGLAGPYEQYF
j_gene: TRBJ2-7
d_gene: TRBD2
abundance: .
v_gene: TRBV27

CDR3nt: TGTGCCAGCAGCTTAGATGACAGGACTAATGAAAAACTGTTTTTT
CDR3aa: CASSLDDRTNEKLFF
j_gene: TRBJ1-4
d_gene: .
abundance: .
v_gene: TRBV7-8

CDR3nt: TGTGCCAGCAGCCCTACCGGGGAAAAGCAAGAGACCCAGTACTTC
CDR3aa: CASSPTGEKQETQYF
j_gene: TRBJ2-5
d_gene: .
abundance: .
v_gene: TRBV5-4

CDR3nt: TGTGCCAGCAGCGATCCGCGGGGGGCTCAAGAGACCCAGTACTTC
CDR3aa: CASSDPRGAQETQYF
j_gene: TRBJ2-5
d_gene: TRBD2
abundance: .
v_gene: TRBV5-4

CDR3nt: TGTGCCAGCAGCACCTGGACAGGGGGCGCGGGCTACGAGCAGTACTTC
CDR3aa: CASSTWTGGAGYEQYF
j_gene: TRBJ2-7
d_gene: TRBD1
abundance: .
v_gene: TRBV5-5

CDR3nt: TGTGCCAGCAGCGCCAGCGGAGGGCAGAACACTGAAGCTTTCTTT
CDR3aa: CASSASGGQNTEAFF
j_gene: TRBJ1-1
d_gene: .
abundance: .
v_gene: TRBV9

CDR3nt: TGCGCCAGCAGCTTGGCCGGGACAGGGAACACTGAAGCTTTCTTT
CDR3aa: CASSLAGTGNTEAFF
j_gene: TRBJ1-1
d_gene: TRBD1
abundance: .
v_gene: TRBV5-1

CDR3nt: TGTGCCAGCAGCGCGGGATACCGAGAGACCCAGTACTTC
CDR3aa: CASSAGYRETQYF
j_gene: TRBJ2-5
d_gene: .
abundance: .
v_gene: TRBV6-5

CDR3nt: TGTGCCAGCAGTTTAGTGGCTACAGGGAGCTACGAGCAGTACTTC
CDR3aa: CASSLVATGSYEQYF
j_gene: TRBJ2-7
d_gene: .
abundance: .
v_gene: TRBV28

CDR3nt: TGTGCCAGCAGTCGACAGGGCGGGCCCTACGAGCAGTACTTC
CDR3aa: CASSRQGGPYEQYF
j_gene: TRBJ2-7
d_gene: TRBD1
abundance: .
v_gene: TRBV27

CDR3nt: TGTGCCAGCAGTGCGCGACTAGGCGGGGCTCGTGAGCAGTTCTTC
CDR3aa: CASSARLGGAREQFF
j_gene: TRBJ2-1
d_gene: .
abundance: .
v_gene: TRBV2

CDR3nt: TGCAGCGTCGGAGGGTGGCGGGGGTACGAGCAGTACTTC
CDR3aa: CSVGGWRGYEQYF
j_gene: TRBJ2-7
d_gene: TRBD2
abundance: .
v_gene: TRBV29-1

CDR3nt: TGTGCCAGCAGTGAGGGGCAGATCTACTATGGCTACACCTTC
CDR3aa: CASSEGQIYYGYTF
j_gene: TRBJ1-2
d_gene: .
abundance: .
v_gene: TRBV6-1

CDR3nt: TGTGCCAGCAACGCGGGGGGCGGGCCTCTGGGGCATGAGCAGTTCTTC
CDR3aa: CASNAGGGPLGHEQFF
j_gene: TRBJ2-1
d_gene: TRBD2
abundance: few
v_gene: TRBV7-3

CDR3nt: TGTGCCAGCAGCTTGGTTAGCGGGAGTCCCGAGCAGTACTTC
CDR3aa: CASSLVSGSPEQYF
j_gene: TRBJ2-7
d_gene: TRBD2
abundance: .
v_gene: TRBV5-4

CDR3nt: TGTGCCAGCAGGCCGGGACAGGGTTTCGGGGCACCCCTCCACTTT
CDR3aa: CASRPGQGFGAPLHF
j_gene: TRBJ1-6
d_gene: TRBD1
abundance: .
v_gene: TRBV6-5